This T cell receptor (beta chain) comes out of a study of monozygotic twins with cystic fibrosis. The wider study: With approximately 15 PCR cycles, barcoded libraries came from roughly 2.9 micrograms of fragmented DNA. General observations from the study: Median Simpson clonality of approximately 0.0091 suggested naive T cells predominated. Nucleotide-identical clonotype sharing was significantly higher within monozygotic CF twin pairs than between unrelated CF individuals. Co-twins had the most similar V usage for 13 of 16 pairs, J for 8.

Germline V gene data show CDR1 as SGHRS and CDR2 as YFSETQ. V lost 0 bases and J 3 bases, leaving 9 bases between the germline ends. The CDR3 is made up of 14 amino acids. The assay was immunoSEQ multiplex PCR, and TCRdb's table has in-frame clones only and misses some. The sample has 34,000 or so clones; roughly 90% are singletons. This clone has only a few counts. Its antigen is not identified. The clonotype comes from a girl aged 2-10 years with cystic fibrosis. This chain uses TRBV5-1 with TRBJ1-1; TRBD1 is a possible D gene (5 bases). Material: blood. The CDR3 nucleotides are TGCGCCAGCAGCTTGGAAGGGACTGACACTGAAGCTTTCTTT. It encodes CASSLEGTDTEAFF.